The 30 T cell receptor beta chains given below trace back to one sample, sequenced in a study of Graves' ophthalmopathy and Graves' hyperthyroidism (dated by TCRdb to the late 2010s). The instrument given in TCRdb is Illumina HiSeq 2000. TCR beta CDR3 regions were amplified from RNA transcripts for repertoire sequencing. HTBI primers and the Qiagen OneStep RT-PCR kit were used in a first-round RT-PCR, which was followed by a second-round multiplex PCR, size selection and purification. TCRdb reworked the public reads: Q25 trimming with fastp, MiXCR clone assembly, productive beta chains retained. Each CDR3 protein appears once, grouped with its most common genes and DNA. The sample has roughly 300,000 distinct CDR3 sequences on record, roughly 15% of them singletons. The ten most abundant clones make up roughly an eighth of the sample. The sequencing sample was made of peripheral blood. The origin of the receptors is an adult man with Graves' ophthalmopathy.

The CDR3 loop reads CASSQDASGGKSAQYF. The CDR3 nucleotides read TGTGCCAGCAGCCAAGACGCTAGCGGGGGGAAGAGCGCGCAGTACTTC. This chain links TRBV4-2 with TRBJ2-7, with TRBD2 identical over 11 bases. Germline CDR1 and CDR2: LGHNA and YNFKEQ. The CDR3 extends over 16 amino acids. The V segment lost 0 bases and the J segment 9 bases; nucleotides outside the gene matches: 10.

This clonotype appeared once. This sequence joins TRBV12-3 or TRBV12-4 and TRBJ2-7; perhaps TRBD1 as D (5 bases). The CDR3 totals 15 residues. V lost 1 base and J 7 bases, leaving 17 bases between the germline ends. This chain's CDR3 is CASSLGGLSYQEQYF. CDR3 DNA: TGTGCCAGCAGTTTAGGGGGCCTCTCCTACCAGGAGCAGTACTTC.

This clonotype was counted many times. CDR3 bases: TGCGCCAGCAGCCAAGATCGGAACAGGGTTGCACCCCTCCACTTT. It encodes CASSQDRNRVAPLHF. The chain joins TRBV4-3 to TRBJ1-6; weak D call: TRBD1 (6 bases). V dropped 0 bases and J dropped 11 bases, with 14 bases sitting between them. The CDR3 loop spans 15 amino acids. The germline gives CDR1 LGHNA, CDR2 YSLEER.

This clonotype was recorded at least ten times. This sequence joins TRBV6-5 and TRBJ2-7, with 9 bases lining up with TRBD1. The V and J ends lost 6 bases and 6 bases, in that order; junction bases with no gene match: 12. Germline CDR1 is MNHEY and CDR2 is SVGAGI. The CDR3 covers 15 residues. CDR3 protein: CASSRKPGQGREQYF. The CDR3 DNA reads as TGTGCCAGCAGCCGGAAACCGGGACAGGGTCGCGAGCAGTACTTC.

In this sample, this clonotype turned up many times. The CDR3 DNA follows: TGCAGTGCTAGAGATAGCGCCAGGGAGTTCCAAGAGACCCAGTACTTC. It encodes CSARDSAREFQETQYF. The V and J genes are TRBV20-1 and TRBJ2-5, with D possibly being TRBD1 or TRBD2 (5 bases each). Germline loops: CDR1 DFQATT, CDR2 SNEGSKA (reference sequence). V lost 0 bases and J lost 1, with 15 bases in between. This CDR3 region has 16 residues.

This clonotype was seen ten or more times. The chain has TRBV24-1 and TRBJ1-5; TRBD1 matches 10 bases. Germline V CDR1 and CDR2: KGHDR, SFDVKD. V trimming: 2 bases; J trimming: 11 bases; junction bases outside the gene matches: 14. The length of the CDR3 is 17 residues. CDR3 nucleotides: TGTGCCACCAGTGATTCTGCCGGGACAGGGGAGTTTGGGGCCCAGCATTTT. It yields the protein CATSDSAGTGEFGAQHF.

This clonotype was seen ten or more times. The chain links TRBV7-6 to TRBJ1-1; the D gene is possibly TRBD1 (5 bases). Germline CDR1 SGHVS, CDR2 FNYEAQ. V lost 1 base and J 1 base, leaving 16 bases between the germline ends. This CDR3 region has 17 residues. The CDR3 loop is CASSLGGREGENTEAFF. In DNA, the CDR3 is TGTGCCAGCAGCTTAGGGGGGAGGGAAGGGGAGAACACTGAAGCTTTCTTT.

This clonotype has ten or more counts. The chain joins TRBV12-3 or TRBV12-4 to TRBJ1-5, with a weak D call TRBD1 (5 bases). The CDR3 has 13 amino acids. Trimming cost V 6 bases and J 4 bases, with 10 bases left between them. In nucleotides, the CDR3 is TGTGCCAGCAGCCCGACAGTAAATCAGCCCCAGCATTTT. It specifies CASSPTVNQPQHF.

The V and J genes are TRBV4-2 and TRBJ2-5; the D gene is possibly TRBD1 (6 bases). The length of the CDR3 is 14 residues. Deletions cut 3 bases from V and 3 bases from J, with 11 bases between. In germline, CDR1 is LGHNA, CDR2 YNFKEQ. The CDR3 here is CASSQENREETQYF. As DNA, the CDR3 is TGTGCCAGCAGCCAGGAAAACAGGGAAGAGACCCAGTACTTC.

This clonotype was counted ten times or more. The rearrangement joins TRBV11-2 to TRBJ1-1, with 12 positions matching TRBD1. Germline V lookup: CDR1 SGHAT, CDR2 FQNNGV. The CDR3 is made up of 16 amino acids. J lost 3 bases, V lost 6 bases, and 8 bases had no gene match. The chain's CDR3 is CASRPGTGGLDTEAFF. CDR3 DNA sequence: TGTGCCAGCAGACCCGGGACAGGGGGCTTGGACACTGAAGCTTTCTTT. The full variable domain, completed using reference TRBV11-2 and TRBJ1-1, is EAGVAQSPRYKIIEKRQSVAFWCNPISGHATLYWYQQILGQGPKLLIQFQNNGVVDDSQLPKDRFSAERLKGVDSTLKIQPAKLEDSAVYLCASRPGTGGLDTEAFFGQGTRLTVV.

In its sample, this clonotype was seen many times. The chain employs TRBV6-5 and TRBJ1-5; 8 bases agree with TRBD1. From germline, CDR1 is MNHEY and CDR2 SVGAGI. The CDR3 contains 15 residues. V lost 7 bases and J lost 4; bases outside the gene matches: 9. CDR3 loop: CASTYFTGGNQPQHF. The CDR3 nucleotides read TGTGCCAGCACCTACTTTACAGGGGGAAATCAGCCCCAGCATTTT.

This clonotype has at least ten counts. The CDR3 loop reads CASGGGRGQPQHF. The CDR3, as DNA: TGTGCCTCGGGGGGGGGGCGTGGGCAGCCCCAGCATTTT. The V gene is TRBV6-5, the J gene TRBJ1-5; TRBD1 is a possible D gene (6 bases). Looked up from germline, CDR1 is MNHEY and CDR2 is SVGAGI. Trimming cost V 11 bases and J 7 bases, with 18 bases left between them. The CDR3 is 13 amino acids.

This clonotype was found many times. The chain recombines TRBV6-2 or TRBV6-3 with TRBJ2-6; 7 bases agree with TRBD1. Unmatched junction bases numbered 8, after V lost 2 bases and J lost 7 bases. The germline CDR1 and CDR2 sequences are MNHEY and SVGEGT. The CDR3 extends over 16 amino acids. The CDR3 DNA is TGTGCCAGCAGTTACGAGCCGGGACAGCAAGCCAACGTCCTGACTTTC. The encoded protein is CASSYEPGQQANVLTF.

This clonotype has a count of ten or more. This chain uses TRBV19 with TRBJ1-1, with unresolved D. V lost 3 bases, J lost 1 base, and 6 bases lay in between. The CDR3 runs 13 residues. Germline V lookup: CDR1 LNHDA, CDR2 SQIVND (reference sequence). This CDR3 reads CASSIDTNTEAFF. The CDR3 region has the DNA TGTGCCAGTAGTATTGACACGAACACTGAAGCTTTCTTT.

This clonotype was recorded many times. Since a much larger clone is just one base distant, this may be a read error. This chain joins TRBV6-1 and TRBJ2-2, with D possibly called TRBD1 or TRBD2 (6 bases each). This CDR3 is built from 15 residues. Germline V gene data show CDR1 as MNHNS and CDR2 as SASEGT. CDR3 residues: CASNPQGLDTGELVF. CDR3 nucleotide sequence: TGTGCCAGCAACCCACAGGGACTTGACACCGGGGAGCTGGTTTTT.

This clonotype was counted at least ten times. The rearrangement links TRBV6-1 to TRBJ1-2; 7 bases match TRBD1. Trimming at V came to 7 bases and at J to 8 bases, leaving 13 bases not matched to a gene. The germline gives CDR1 MNHNS, CDR2 SASEGT. The CDR3 loop spans 14 amino acids. CDR3 DNA: TGTGCCAGCACCGAAGGGGGCAGGGTTGGCGGCTACACCTTC. Protein: CASTEGGRVGGYTF.

This clonotype was seen ten or more times. In DNA form, the CDR3 reads TGCGCCAGCAGCTTCCACGGAAATCAGCCCCAGCATTTT. Its translation is CASSFHGNQPQHF. The gene calls are TRBV5-1 and TRBJ1-5; no clear D. From germline, CDR1 is SGHRS and CDR2 YFSETQ. This CDR3 spans 13 amino acids. Trimming cost V 2 bases and J 4 bases, with 7 bases left between them.

This clonotype was observed many times. The rearrangement uses TRBV6-1 and TRBJ1-1, with a possible D match to TRBD1 (6 bases). The ends were cut back, 8 bases at V and 4 bases at J, with 11 bases in the middle. The CDR3 has 12 residues. Germline-derived CDR1 and CDR2 are MNHNS and SASEGT. As DNA, the CDR3 is TGTGCCAGCGGGGACAACCTCACTGAAGCTTTCTTT. Its protein product is CASGDNLTEAFF.

The chain carries TRBV29-1 and TRBJ2-7, with D perhaps TRBD1 (6 bases). This CDR3 has 12 amino acids. Trimming removed 3 bases from V and 6 bases from J, with 12 bases in between. Germline V CDR1 and CDR2: SQVTM, ANQGSEA. The DNA of the CDR3 is TGCAGCGTTGACGGTACAGGGTCCGAGCAGTACTTC. Protein: CSVDGTGSEQYF.

This clonotype came up many times. The V gene is TRBV30, the J gene TRBJ1-1; D is unclear. CDR1 and CDR2 (germline): GTSNPN, SVGIG (reference sequence). Trimming stripped 0 bases from V and 1 base from J, with 6 bases between. The length of the CDR3 is 13 residues. CDR3 nucleotide sequence: TGTGCCTGGAGTGTACGTGAGAACACTGAAGCTTTCTTT. It is translated as CAWSVRENTEAFF.

At least ten counts were recorded for this clonotype. The chain links TRBV6-2 or TRBV6-3 to TRBJ2-4; 9 bases are a match to TRBD2. Looked up from germline, CDR1 is MNHEY and CDR2 is SVGEGT. After removal of 5 bases from V and 0 bases from J, the junction contained 17 bases not matched to a gene. CDR3 size: 20 residues. The CDR3 nucleotides read TGTGCCAGCAGTCCTAGACTAGCGGCGTTTGCAACGGTAGCCAAAAACATTCAGTACTTC. This translates into CASSPRLAAFATVAKNIQYF.

This clonotype was recorded at least ten times. The rearrangement links TRBV14 to TRBJ1-1; D call uncertain. Between the trimmed V and J ends, which lost 5 bases and 1 base, there was a span of 14 bases. This CDR3 is 15 amino acids long. From germline, CDR1 is SGHDN and CDR2 FVKESK. The CDR3 DNA reads as TGTGCCAGCAGCTCCTCGTCCAGGAAGAACACTGAAGCTTTCTTT. This gives the protein CASSSSSRKNTEAFF.

This clonotype was recorded at least ten times. J is TRBJ1-5 and V is TRBV7-9; D uncertain. The CDR3 loop spans 14 amino acids. Between the trimmed V and J ends, which lost 6 bases and 0 bases, there was a span of 9 bases. CDR1 SEHNR and CDR2 FQNEAQ come from the germline V gene (reference sequence). The CDR3: CASSRTDSNQPQHF. The CDR3 nucleotides are TGTGCCAGCAGTAGGACGGATAGCAATCAGCCCCAGCATTTT.

This clonotype was counted many times. The chain uses TRBV5-1 and TRBJ1-6, with 8 bases lining up with TRBD1. Germline V gives CDR1 SGHRS, CDR2 YFSETQ. CDR3 size: 16 residues. V lost 4 bases, J lost 7 bases, and 10 bases stayed unmatched. The chain's CDR3 is CASSRTGPSRNSPLHF. For the CDR3, the DNA is TGCGCCAGCAGCCGGACAGGGCCGTCTAGGAATTCACCCCTCCACTTT.

This clonotype has a count of ten or more. The rearrangement links TRBV5-1 to TRBJ2-5, with D tentatively TRBD1 or TRBD2 (6 bases each). Between the trimmed V and J ends, which lost 2 bases and 5 bases, there was a span of 16 bases. The CDR3 has 15 residues. CDR1 SGHRS and CDR2 YFSETQ come from the germline V gene. Written as DNA, the CDR3 is TGCGCCAGCAGCTTCGGGGGCGGGGATGCGGAGACCCAGTACTTC. It yields the protein CASSFGGGDAETQYF.

This clonotype was detected many times. The chain employs TRBV30 and TRBJ1-1, with 7 bases fitting TRBD1. V trimming: 4 bases; J trimming: 6 bases; junction bases outside the gene matches: 8. The CDR3 sequence is 13 residues long. Per the germline V gene, CDR1 is GTSNPN and CDR2 is SVGIG (reference sequence). CDR3 residues: CAWTSQGLAEAFF. CDR3 in DNA: TGTGCCTGGACCTCACAGGGGTTGGCTGAAGCTTTCTTT.

This clonotype was recorded many times. The rearrangement uses TRBV12-3 or TRBV12-4 and TRBJ2-5, with D perhaps matching TRBD1 (5 bases). CDR3 length: 14 residues. V was pared by 0 bases and J by 5 bases, with 10 bases between. The CDR3 here is CASSLAPRVETQYF. Written as DNA, the CDR3 is TGTGCCAGCAGTTTAGCCCCCAGGGTCGAGACCCAGTACTTC.

This clonotype was seen many times. The CDR3 DNA is TGTGCCAGCAGGCCGAGGAGCTCTGGAAACACCATATATTTT. This sequence encodes CASRPRSSGNTIYF. This sequence joins TRBV25-1 and TRBJ1-3; D not resolved. Looked up from germline, CDR1 is MGHDK and CDR2 is SYGVNS. The CDR3 runs to 14 residues. Trimming stripped 6 bases from V and 0 bases from J, with 9 bases between.

This clonotype was seen at least ten times. The CDR3 coding sequence is TGTGCCACCAGTGAGCCAGGGATGGGTGAGCAGTACTTC. Its protein product is CATSEPGMGEQYF. The V and J genes are TRBV24-1 and TRBJ2-7; TRBD1 might be the D (5 bases). This CDR3 has 13 residues. Trimming cost V 4 bases and J 7 bases, with 13 bases left between them. CDR1 KGHDR and CDR2 SFDVKD come from the germline V gene.

This clonotype appeared a few times. The chain carries TRBV20-1 and TRBJ1-5; 10 bases align to TRBD1. V trimming: 3 bases; J trimming: 0 bases; junction bases outside the gene matches: 2. The germline V gene encodes CDR1 DFQATT and CDR2 SNEGSKA (reference sequence). The CDR3 loop spans 15 amino acids. The CDR3 loop is CSASDRGHSNQPQHF. The CDR3 coding sequence is TGCAGTGCTAGCGACAGGGGGCATAGCAATCAGCCCCAGCATTTT.